This entry lists 26 T cell receptor beta chains sequenced from one sample in a study of vaccination effects on CD4 cells after COVID-19. These receptors are not linked to any known antigen. ViraFEST expansion of antigen-specific CD4+ T cells with viral peptide pools preceded sequencing. Once cultured for 10 to 11 days, the cells underwent separation to obtain CD4+ T cells. The study found no prior SARS-CoV-2 infection in the vaccine recipients, who tested negative for nucleocapsid antibodies. Some clones are missing from TCRdb's copy, which holds only in-frame ones; the method was immunoSEQ multiplex PCR. The sample lists tens of thousands of clones; under 85% were seen once. The sequences come from CD4+ T cells from PBMCs cultured with HCoV-NL63 spike peptides, collected before COVID-19 vaccination. All receptors derive from a human donor who received a COVID-19 vaccine.

This chain connects TRBV5-6 to TRBJ2-7; D is perhaps TRBD1 (6 bases). Trimming stripped 2 bases from V and 7 bases from J, with 13 bases between. The CDR3 is 13 amino acids. Germline CDR1 is SGHDT and CDR2 is YYEEEE. The CDR3 here is CASSFKGGGEQYV. The CDR3 nucleotides read TGTGCCAGCAGCTTTAAAGGGGGTGGGGAGCAGTACGTC.

The rearrangement joins TRBV19 to TRBJ1-3; D gene unclear. Trimming pared 5 bases from V and 3 bases from J, leaving 8 bases between. Germline assignment: CDR1 LNHDA and CDR2 SQIVND (reference sequence). This CDR3 is 13 amino acids long. The CDR3 DNA reads TGTGCCAGTAGTCGGACGGATGGAAACACCATATATTTT. Translation gives CASSRTDGNTIYF.

The genes are TRBV3-1 (or the pseudogene TRBV3-2) and TRBJ2-5; D remains ambiguous. V lost 1 base and J lost 5, with 11 bases in between. The germline CDR1 and CDR2 sequences are LGHDT and YNNKEL (reference sequence). The CDR3 length is 14 residues. The CDR3 DNA is TGTGCCAGCAGCCAAGTAGACGGCCGGGAGACCCAGTACTTC. Protein product: CASSQVDGRETQYF.

The chain combines TRBV7-3 with TRBJ2-3, with D perhaps TRBD2 (6 bases). The ends were cut back, 4 bases at V and 0 bases at J, with 17 bases in the middle. The CDR3 has 17 amino acids. CDR1 is SGHTA and CDR2 is FQGTGA in the germline V gene. The CDR3 DNA reads as TGTGCCAGCAGCTCCACTCCCGGGACTCGAAGCACAGATACGCAGTATTTT. Translating gives CASSSTPGTRSTDTQYF. Together with reference TRBV7-3 and TRBJ2-3, the CDR3 gives the full variable domain: GAGVSQTPSNKVTEKGKYVELRCDPISGHTALYWYRQSLGQGPEFLIYFQGTGAADDSGLPNDRFFAVRPEGSVSTLKIQRTERGDSAVYLCASSSTPGTRSTDTQYFGPGTRLTVL.

The J gene is TRBJ1-3, the V gene TRBV4-2; 7 bases are a match to TRBD1. The CDR3 covers 15 residues. In germline, CDR1 is LGHNA, CDR2 YNFKEQ. With V trimmed by 2 bases and J by 0 bases, 1 base remained unmatched. The CDR3 sequence is CASSQRQGSGNTIYF. DNA for the CDR3: TGTGCCAGCAGCCAACGACAGGGCTCTGGAAACACCATATATTTT.

This clone was seen only a few times. The rearrangement uses TRBV7-2 and TRBJ2-1; 7 nucleotides align to TRBD2. V trimming: 2 bases; J trimming: 7 bases; junction bases outside the gene matches: 11. The CDR3 covers 16 residues. CDR1 and CDR2 from the germline V gene are SGHTA and FQGNSA. CDR3 residues: CASSLPRWGEGNEQFF. In DNA form, the CDR3 reads TGTGCCAGCAGCTTACCCCGTTGGGGGGAGGGAAATGAGCAGTTCTTC.

This sequence joins TRBV28 and TRBJ1-2; no definite D call. The V end lost 6 bases, the J end lost 2 bases, and 10 bases lay between the germline ends. The CDR3 runs to 13 residues. Per germline, CDR1 MDHEN and CDR2 SYDVKM. The CDR3 DNA reads as TGTGCCAGCAGGCGGGGTCTGAACTATGGCTACACCTTC. Its protein product is CASRRGLNYGYTF.

This clone was seen a few times. The chain combines TRBV5-1 with TRBJ1-2; the D is unclear. Germline V gene sequence: CDR1 SGHRS, CDR2 YFSETQ. The germline V and J ends were trimmed by 2 bases and 2 bases, with 4 bases remaining between them. The CDR3 consists of 12 residues. DNA of the CDR3: TGCGCCAGCAGCTTTTCGAACTATGGCTACACCTTC. It codes for CASSFSNYGYTF. The complete variable domain, with remaining parts taken from reference TRBV5-1 and TRBJ1-2, reads KAGVTQTPRYLIKTRGQQVTLSCSPISGHRSVSWYQQTPGQGLQFLFEYFSETQRNKGNFPGRFSGRQFSNSRSEMNVSTLELGDSALYLCASSFSNYGYTFGSGTRLTVV.

The chain employs TRBV10-1 and TRBJ2-3; D is unresolved. V was shortened by 4 bases and J by 0 bases, with 8 bases between the two germline ends. Looked up from germline, CDR1 is WNHNN and CDR2 is SYGVQD (reference sequence). This CDR3 spans 14 amino acids. CDR3 coding DNA: TGCGCCAGCAGTGGTTCCGGAAGCACAGATACGCAGTATTTT. It translates to CASSGSGSTDTQYF.

V is TRBV24-1 and J is TRBJ2-1, with a possible D match to TRBD1 (6 bases). Germline-derived CDR1 and CDR2 are KGHDR and SFDVKD. Trimming took 4 bases from V and 3 from J, leaving 15 bases between them. The CDR3 contains 16 residues. Written as DNA, the CDR3 is TGTGCCACCAGTGACCAAGGGGGTAGAGGCTACAATGAGCAGTTCTTC. It specifies CATSDQGGRGYNEQFF.

This clone was counted only a few times. This sequence joins TRBV9 and TRBJ2-1; D call uncertain. CDR3 length equals 15 residues. Deletions cut 1 base from V and 1 base from J, with 9 bases between. Germline assignment: CDR1 SGDLS and CDR2 YYNGEE. CDR3: CASSVSDGSYNEQFF. CDR3 DNA: TGTGCCAGCAGCGTATCAGACGGATCCTACAATGAGCAGTTCTTC.

This clone was seen only a few times. CDR3 DNA: TGCGCCAGCAGCCAAGACAGGGGGTATGGCTACACCTTC. It codes for CASSQDRGYGYTF. The V call is TRBV4-3, the J call TRBJ1-2, with 7 bases matching TRBD1. The trim removed 0 bases at V and 5 bases at J, leaving 0 bases unmatched. The CDR3 is 13 amino acids. Germline CDR1 and CDR2: LGHNA and YSLEER.

The J gene is TRBJ2-1, the V gene TRBV24-1; maybe TRBD1 (7 bases). The CDR3 is 21 residues long. Trimming took 1 base from V and 2 from J, leaving 26 bases between them. Looked up from germline, CDR1 is KGHDR and CDR2 is SFDVKD. The CDR3 here is CATSDLSHRGGSRVPYNEQFF. The CDR3 DNA sequence: TGTGCCACCAGTGATTTAAGCCACAGGGGAGGTAGTAGGGTTCCCTACAATGAGCAGTTCTTC.

This clone has more than one count but fewer than ten. This chain connects TRBV6-5 to TRBJ2-3; D is perhaps TRBD2 (6 bases). Germline-derived CDR1 and CDR2 are MNHEY and SVGAGI. The CDR3 spans 14 residues. The V gene lost 0 bases and the J gene lost 5 bases, with 9 bases spanning the gap. This CDR3 is CASSYSVEGDTQYF. CDR3 DNA: TGTGCCAGCAGTTACTCGGTGGAGGGAGATACGCAGTATTTT.

This clone was recorded a few times. The chain has TRBV30 and TRBJ1-6; D unresolved. Per germline, CDR1 GTSNPN and CDR2 SVGIG (reference sequence). Trimming took off 2 bases at V and 7 bases at J, with 6 bases between the two ends. The CDR3 has 12 amino acids. CDR3 in DNA: TGTGCCTGGAGTAGAGAGAATTCACCCCTCCACTTT. As protein: CAWSRENSPLHF.

V is TRBV6-5 and J is TRBJ1-3; weak D call: TRBD1 (6 bases). This CDR3 spans 15 amino acids. V lost 6 bases to trimming and J lost 0 bases, with 12 bases between them. Germline V gene sequence: CDR1 MNHEY, CDR2 SVGAGI. In DNA, the CDR3 is TGTGCCAGCAGAGGGAGGGGGAGCTCTGGAAACACCATATATTTT. Translation: CASRGRGSSGNTIYF.

CDR3 protein: CASSSGGEAFF. The CDR3 nucleotides are TGTGCCAGCAGCTCAGGGGGCGAGGCTTTCTTT. The chain has TRBV11-1 and TRBJ1-1; 8 bases line up with TRBD1. With V trimmed by 4 bases and J by 11 bases, 3 bases remained unmatched. The CDR3 totals 11 residues. Germline CDR1 and CDR2: SGHAT and FQDESV (reference sequence).

CDR3 bases: TGTGCCAGCAGTTTAGTTCCAGGGAGCGGCGGTACGCAGTATTTT. It yields the protein CASSLVPGSGGTQYF. The chain combines TRBV27 with TRBJ2-3; D tentatively reads TRBD1 or TRBD2 (5 bases each). The V gene's germline CDR1 is MNHEY and CDR2 SMNVEV (reference sequence). The CDR3 length is 15 residues. V lost 2 bases to trimming and J lost 8 bases, with 17 bases between them.

This clone was counted once. This rearrangement joins TRBV5-6 to TRBJ2-3, with 7 positions matching TRBD2. The V gene's germline CDR1 is SGHDT and CDR2 YYEEEE. This CDR3 spans 18 amino acids. Trimming at V came to 1 base and at J to 2 bases, leaving 13 bases not matched to a gene. CDR3 DNA sequence: TGTGCCAGCAGCTTGTTGGGCAGCGGGGCCTCACACACAGATACGCAGTATTTT. It encodes CASSLLGSGASHTDTQYF.

The genes are TRBV5-1 and TRBJ1-1; 8 nucleotides agree with TRBD1. V shed 3 bases, J shed 1 base, and the junction held 5 bases outside the gene matches. The CDR3 runs to 15 residues. Germline V gene lookup returns CDR1 SGHRS and CDR2 YFSETQ. This CDR3 reads CASSSQGAGNTEAFF. In nucleotides, the CDR3 is TGCGCCAGCAGCTCCCAGGGGGCGGGGAACACTGAAGCTTTCTTT. Variable domain in full (rest from reference TRBV5-1 and TRBJ1-1): KAGVTQTPRYLIKTRGQQVTLSCSPISGHRSVSWYQQTPGQGLQFLFEYFSETQRNKGNFPGRFSGRQFSNSRSEMNVSTLELGDSALYLCASSSQGAGNTEAFFGQGTRLTVV.

The V and J genes are TRBV7-9 and TRBJ2-5; D might be TRBD1 (5 bases). CDR1 and CDR2 (germline): SEHNR, FQNEAQ (reference sequence). The CDR3 has 16 residues. The V end lost 5 bases, the J end lost 1 base, and 17 bases lay between the germline ends. The DNA of the CDR3 is TGTGCCAGCAGCCGAGAATTGACAGATCGCCAAGAGACCCAGTACTTC. It codes for CASSRELTDRQETQYF.

The CDR3 nucleotides are TGTGCCAGCAGCTTAGCTTTGGACAGGGGCAGCAATCAGCCCCAGCATTTT. It encodes CASSLALDRGSNQPQHF. The rearrangement links TRBV7-9 to TRBJ1-5, with 9 bases lining up with TRBD1. Germline assignment: CDR1 SEHNR and CDR2 FQNEAQ (reference sequence). The trim removed 0 bases at V and 1 base at J, leaving 4 bases unmatched. This CDR3 spans 17 amino acids.

The chain links TRBV12-5 to TRBJ2-2; TRBD2 aligns across 12 bases. The J segment lost 0 bases and the V segment lost 0 bases, leaving 5 bases of the junction unmatched. Looked up from germline, CDR1 is LGHNT and CDR2 is FRNRAP. CDR3 length: 19 amino acids. The CDR3 bases are TGTGCTAGTGGTTTGGTACCTAGCGGGGGGGCCACGAACACCGGGGAGCTGTTTTTT. Residues: CASGLVPSGGATNTGELFF.

The rearrangement joins TRBV5-8 to TRBJ2-1; D ambiguous. The germline V and J ends were trimmed by 2 bases and 1 base, with 10 bases remaining between them. Germline values: CDR1 SGHTS, CDR2 YDEGEE. The CDR3 spans 15 residues. CDR3 region: CASSLGAVSYNEQFF. The CDR3 DNA reads as TGTGCCAGCAGCTTAGGAGCCGTTTCCTACAATGAGCAGTTCTTC.

A remark on this clone: Other DNA sequences in this sample translate to the same CDR3. This chain joins TRBV19 and TRBJ1-1, with D tentatively TRBD1 (5 bases). Trimming took off 8 bases at V and 1 base at J, with 11 bases between the two ends. Germline CDR1 and CDR2: LNHDA and SQIVND (reference sequence). The CDR3 spans 13 residues. As DNA, the CDR3 is TGTGCCAGTTCTAGGCAGGGGAACACTGAAGCTTTCTTT. This gives the protein CASSRQGNTEAFF.

The chain has TRBV6-1 and TRBJ1-2; D unresolved. Germline V gives CDR1 MNHNS, CDR2 SASEGT. This CDR3 is built from 13 residues. Deletions cut 1 base from V and 8 bases from J, with 11 bases between. The CDR3 is CASSEVGVRGYTF. The CDR3 DNA reads TGTGCCAGCAGTGAAGTTGGGGTCAGAGGCTACACCTTC.